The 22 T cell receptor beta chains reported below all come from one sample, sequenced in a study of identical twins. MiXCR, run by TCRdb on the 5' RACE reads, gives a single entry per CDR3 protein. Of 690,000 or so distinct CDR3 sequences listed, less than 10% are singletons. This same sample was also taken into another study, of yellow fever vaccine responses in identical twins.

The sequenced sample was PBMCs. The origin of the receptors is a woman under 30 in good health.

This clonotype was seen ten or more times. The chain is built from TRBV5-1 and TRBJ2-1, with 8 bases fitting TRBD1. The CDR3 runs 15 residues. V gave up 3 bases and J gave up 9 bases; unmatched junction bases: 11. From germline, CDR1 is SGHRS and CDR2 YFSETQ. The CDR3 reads CASSSPRTGSGEQFF. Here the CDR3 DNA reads TGCGCCAGCAGCTCGCCACGGACAGGGAGCGGTGAGCAGTTCTTC.

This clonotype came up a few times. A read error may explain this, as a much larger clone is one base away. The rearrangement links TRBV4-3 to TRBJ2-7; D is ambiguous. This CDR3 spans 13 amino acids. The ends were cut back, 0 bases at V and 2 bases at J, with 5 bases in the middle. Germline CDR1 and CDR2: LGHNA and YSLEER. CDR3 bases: TGCGCCAGCAGCCAAGATAACCCCTACGAGCAGTACTTC. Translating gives CASSQDNPYEQYF.

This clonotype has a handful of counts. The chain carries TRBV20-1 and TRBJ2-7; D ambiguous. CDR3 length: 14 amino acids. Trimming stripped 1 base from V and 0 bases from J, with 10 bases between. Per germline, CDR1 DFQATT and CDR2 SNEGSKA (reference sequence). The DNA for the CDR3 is TGCAGTGCTAGAGTTATGGCAGGCTCCTACGAGCAGTACTTC. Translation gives CSARVMAGSYEQYF.

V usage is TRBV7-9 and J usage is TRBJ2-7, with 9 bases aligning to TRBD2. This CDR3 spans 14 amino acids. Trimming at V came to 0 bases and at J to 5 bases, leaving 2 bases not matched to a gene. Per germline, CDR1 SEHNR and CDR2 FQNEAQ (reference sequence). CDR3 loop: CASSLAAGGNEQYF. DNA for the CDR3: TGTGCCAGCAGCTTAGCTGCGGGAGGGAACGAGCAGTACTTC.

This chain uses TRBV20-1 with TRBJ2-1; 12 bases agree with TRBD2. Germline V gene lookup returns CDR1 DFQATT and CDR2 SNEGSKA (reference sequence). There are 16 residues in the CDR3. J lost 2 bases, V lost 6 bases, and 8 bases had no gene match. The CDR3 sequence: CSAQRLAGGPYNEQFF. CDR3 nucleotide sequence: TGCAGTGCGCAGCGTCTAGCGGGGGGGCCCTACAATGAGCAGTTCTTC.

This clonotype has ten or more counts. CDR3: CATSDPTGKSTGELFF. As DNA, the CDR3 is TGTGCCACCAGTGACCCCACGGGAAAGTCAACCGGGGAGCTGTTTTTT. The J gene is TRBJ2-2, the V gene TRBV24-1; tentative D call: TRBD2 (5 bases). Germline V gene lookup returns CDR1 KGHDR and CDR2 SFDVKD. The CDR3 consists of 16 residues. Trimming pared 4 bases from V and 5 bases from J, leaving 16 bases between.

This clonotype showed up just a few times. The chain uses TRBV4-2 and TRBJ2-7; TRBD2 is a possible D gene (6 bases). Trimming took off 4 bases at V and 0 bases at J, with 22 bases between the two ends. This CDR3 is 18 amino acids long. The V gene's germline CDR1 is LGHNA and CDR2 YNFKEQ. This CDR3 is CASSLSTNSGPSSYEQYF. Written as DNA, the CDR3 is TGTGCCAGCAGCCTTTCAACCAACAGCGGGCCTAGCTCCTACGAGCAGTACTTC.

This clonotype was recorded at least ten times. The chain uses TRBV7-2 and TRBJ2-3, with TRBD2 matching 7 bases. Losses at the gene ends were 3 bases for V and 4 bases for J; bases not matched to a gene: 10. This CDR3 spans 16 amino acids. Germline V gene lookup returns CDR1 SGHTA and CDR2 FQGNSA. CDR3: CASSFGGRQGADTQYF. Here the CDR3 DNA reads TGTGCCAGCAGCTTTGGCGGGAGACAAGGGGCAGATACGCAGTATTTT. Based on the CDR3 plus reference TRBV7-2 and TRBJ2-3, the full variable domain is GAGVSQSPSNKVTEKGKDVELRCDPISGHTALYWYRQSLGQGLEFLIYFQGNSAPDKSGLPSDRFSAERTGGSVSTLTIQRTQQEDSAVYLCASSFGGRQGADTQYFGPGTRLTVL.

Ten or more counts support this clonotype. CDR3 sequence: CASSLGGQNTDTQYF. CDR3 nucleotide sequence: TGTGCCAGCAGTTTAGGAGGGCAGAATACAGATACGCAGTATTTT. V usage is TRBV12-3 or TRBV12-4 and J usage is TRBJ2-3; possibly TRBD2 for D (5 bases). V lost 1 base to trimming and J lost 3 bases, with 11 bases between them. The CDR3 contains 15 residues.

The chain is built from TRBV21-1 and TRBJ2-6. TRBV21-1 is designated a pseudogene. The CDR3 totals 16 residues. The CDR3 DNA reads TGTGCCAGCAGCAAGGCGACCGACTCTGGGGCCAACGTCCTGACTTTC. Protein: CASSKATDSGANVLTF.

CDR3 bases: TGCAGTGCTAGACAGGGGGAAAAGACCCAGTACTTC. This encodes CSARQGEKTQYF. The chain employs TRBV20-1 and TRBJ2-5; TRBD1 matches 7 bases. After removal of 2 bases from V and 6 bases from J, the junction contained 3 bases not matched to a gene. The CDR3 has 12 residues. Germline values: CDR1 DFQATT, CDR2 SNEGSKA (reference sequence).

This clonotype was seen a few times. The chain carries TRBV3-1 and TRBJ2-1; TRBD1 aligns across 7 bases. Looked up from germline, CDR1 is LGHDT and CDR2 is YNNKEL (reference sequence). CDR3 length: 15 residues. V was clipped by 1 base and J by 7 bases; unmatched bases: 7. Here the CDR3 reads CASSQVQGVGNEQFF. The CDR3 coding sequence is TGTGCCAGCAGCCAAGTGCAGGGGGTTGGAAATGAGCAGTTCTTC.

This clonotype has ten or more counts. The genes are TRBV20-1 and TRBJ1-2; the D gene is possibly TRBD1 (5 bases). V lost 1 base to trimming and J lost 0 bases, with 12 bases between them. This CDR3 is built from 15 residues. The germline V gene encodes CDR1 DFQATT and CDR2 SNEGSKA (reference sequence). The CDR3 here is CSARGSGIPNYGYTF. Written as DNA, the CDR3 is TGCAGTGCTAGAGGCTCAGGGATTCCTAACTATGGCTACACCTTC.

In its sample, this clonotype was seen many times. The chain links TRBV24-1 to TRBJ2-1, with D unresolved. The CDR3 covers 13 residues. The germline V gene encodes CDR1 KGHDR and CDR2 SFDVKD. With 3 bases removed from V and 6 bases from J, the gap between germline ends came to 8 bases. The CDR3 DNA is TGTGCCACCAGTGATGAAGGCAGCAATGAGCAGTTCTTC. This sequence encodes CATSDEGSNEQFF.

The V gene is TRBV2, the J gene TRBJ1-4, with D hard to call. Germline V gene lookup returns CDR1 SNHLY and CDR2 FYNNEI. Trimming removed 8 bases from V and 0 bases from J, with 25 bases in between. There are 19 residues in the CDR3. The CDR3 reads CASSATPGSPFATNEKLFF. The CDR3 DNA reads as TGTGCCAGCTCCGCTACTCCCGGATCTCCCTTTGCAACTAATGAAAAACTGTTTTTT.

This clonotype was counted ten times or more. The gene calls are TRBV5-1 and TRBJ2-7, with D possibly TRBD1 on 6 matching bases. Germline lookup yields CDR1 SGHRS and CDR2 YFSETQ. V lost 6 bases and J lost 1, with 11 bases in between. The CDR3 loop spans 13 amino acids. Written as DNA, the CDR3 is TGCGCCAGCATGGGTGGACAGTCCTACGAGCAGTACTTC. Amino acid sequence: CASMGGQSYEQYF.

The CDR3 region is CASSLRLSGTGGHNEQFF. The CDR3 nucleotides read TGCGCCAGCAGCTTGCGCCTATCCGGGACAGGGGGCCACAATGAGCAGTTCTTC. The chain employs TRBV5-1 and TRBJ2-1, with 12 bases identical to TRBD1. The ends lost 1 base at V and 5 bases at J; junction bases unmatched: 10. CDR3 size: 18 residues. Germline V gene data show CDR1 as SGHRS and CDR2 as YFSETQ.

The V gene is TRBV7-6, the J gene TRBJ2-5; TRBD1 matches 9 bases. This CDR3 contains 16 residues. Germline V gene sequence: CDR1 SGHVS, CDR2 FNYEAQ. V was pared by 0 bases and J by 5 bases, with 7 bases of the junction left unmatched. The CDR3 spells CASSLAPGQGQETQYF. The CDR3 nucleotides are TGTGCCAGCAGCTTAGCACCTGGACAGGGGCAGGAGACCCAGTACTTC.

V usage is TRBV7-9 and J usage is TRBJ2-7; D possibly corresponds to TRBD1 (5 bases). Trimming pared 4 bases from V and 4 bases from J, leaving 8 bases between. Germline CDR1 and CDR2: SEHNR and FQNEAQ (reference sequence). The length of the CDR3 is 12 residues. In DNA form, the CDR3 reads TGTGCCAGCAGCTCACAGGTTTACGAGCAGTACTTC. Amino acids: CASSSQVYEQYF.

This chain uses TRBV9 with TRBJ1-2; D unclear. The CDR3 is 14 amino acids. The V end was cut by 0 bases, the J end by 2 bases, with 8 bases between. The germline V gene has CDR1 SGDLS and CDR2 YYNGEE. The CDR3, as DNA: TGTGCCAGCAGCGTAGACAGTAGGAACTATGGCTACACCTTC. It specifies CASSVDSRNYGYTF.

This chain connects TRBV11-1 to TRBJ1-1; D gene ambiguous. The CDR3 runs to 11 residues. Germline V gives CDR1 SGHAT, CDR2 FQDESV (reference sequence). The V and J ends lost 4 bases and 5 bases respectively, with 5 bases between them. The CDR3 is CASSSETEAFF. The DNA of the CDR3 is TGTGCCAGCAGCTCCGAAACTGAAGCTTTCTTT. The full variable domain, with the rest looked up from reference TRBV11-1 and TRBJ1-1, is EAEVAQSPRYKITEKSQAVAFWCDPISGHATLYWYRQILGQGPELLVQFQDESVVDDSQLPKDRFSAERLKGVDSTLKIQPAELGDSAMYLCASSSETEAFFGQGTRLTVV.

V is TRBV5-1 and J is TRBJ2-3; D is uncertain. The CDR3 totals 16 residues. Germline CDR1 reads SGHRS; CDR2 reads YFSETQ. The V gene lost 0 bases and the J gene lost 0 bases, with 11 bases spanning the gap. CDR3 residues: CASSLASAASTDTQYF. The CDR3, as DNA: TGCGCCAGCAGCTTGGCCTCGGCAGCTAGCACAGATACGCAGTATTTT.